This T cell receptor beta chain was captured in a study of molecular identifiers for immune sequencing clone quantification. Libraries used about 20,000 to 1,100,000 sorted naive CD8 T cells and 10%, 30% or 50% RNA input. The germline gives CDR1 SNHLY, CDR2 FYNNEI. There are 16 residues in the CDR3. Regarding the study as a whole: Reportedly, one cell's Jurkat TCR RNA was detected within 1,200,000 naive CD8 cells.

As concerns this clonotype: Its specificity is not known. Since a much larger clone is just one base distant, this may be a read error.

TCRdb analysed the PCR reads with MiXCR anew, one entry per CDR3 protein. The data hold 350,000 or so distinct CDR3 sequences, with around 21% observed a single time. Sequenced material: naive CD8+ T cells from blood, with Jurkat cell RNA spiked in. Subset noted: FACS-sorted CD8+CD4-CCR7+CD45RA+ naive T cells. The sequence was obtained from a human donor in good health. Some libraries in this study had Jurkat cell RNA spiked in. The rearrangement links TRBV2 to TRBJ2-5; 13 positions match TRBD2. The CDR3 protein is CASSAILAGGEETRYF. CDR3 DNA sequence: TGTGCCAGCAGTGCGATACTAGCGGGGGGGGAAGAGACCCGGTACTTC.